The 21 T cell receptor beta chains reported below all come from one sample, sequenced in a study of blood T cell repertoires in COVID-19. Some clones are missing from TCRdb's copy, which holds only in-frame ones; the method was immunoSEQ multiplex PCR. The repertoire has about 200,000 clones, roughly 80% of them found once; the top ten carry roughly 5.2%. The sequenced sample consisted of PBMCs or T cells enriched from blood (not recorded which). Receptor source: a woman aged 60-75 years with acute COVID-19.

The rearrangement joins TRBV19 to TRBJ2-7; 8 bases are a match to TRBD1. The V gene end was trimmed by 6 bases and the J gene end by 6 bases; junction bases not matched to a gene: 7. CDR1 is LNHDA, CDR2 SQIVND, per germline (reference sequence). This CDR3 has 13 residues. The CDR3 sequence: CASSPDRVGEQYF. Written as DNA, the CDR3 is TGTGCCAGTAGCCCGGACAGGGTAGGCGAGCAGTACTTC.

V usage is TRBV18 and J usage is TRBJ1-5, with D possibly being TRBD1 (5 bases). The CDR3 extends over 14 amino acids. Germline V gene lookup returns CDR1 KGHSH and CDR2 LQKENI. With 0 bases removed from V and 9 bases from J, the gap between germline ends came to 12 bases. CDR3 protein: CASSPPDVGGPQHF. The CDR3, as DNA: TGTGCCAGCTCACCACCTGATGTCGGGGGGCCCCAGCATTTT. The variable domain in full, completed from reference TRBV18 and TRBJ1-5, reads NAGVMQNPRHLVRRRGQEARLRCSPMKGHSHVYWYRQLPEEGLKFMVYLQKENIIDESGMPKERFSAEFPKEGPSILRIQQVVRGDSAAYFCASSPPDVGGPQHFGDGTRLSIL.

This clone was recorded a few times. The chain recombines TRBV14 with TRBJ2-2; 8 positions match TRBD1. The CDR3 loop spans 13 amino acids. The V segment lost 5 bases and the J segment 6 bases; nucleotides outside the gene matches: 2. Per germline, CDR1 SGHDN and CDR2 FVKESK. The CDR3: CASSEQGAGELFF. CDR3 DNA sequence: TGTGCCAGCAGCGAACAGGGGGCCGGGGAGCTGTTTTTT.

Only one count was recorded for this clone. The V and J genes are TRBV19 and TRBJ2-7; TRBD2 matches 10 bases. The CDR3 loop spans 16 amino acids. V gave up 1 base and J gave up 4 bases; unmatched junction bases: 7. Germline values: CDR1 LNHDA, CDR2 SQIVND (reference sequence). The CDR3 is CASSIGIAGGQYEQYF. In DNA form, the CDR3 reads TGTGCCAGTAGTATAGGTATAGCGGGAGGACAGTACGAGCAGTACTTC.

The chain uses TRBV6-2 or TRBV6-3 and TRBJ1-4; D ambiguous. Germline CDR1 reads MNHEY; CDR2 reads SVGEGT. Deletions cut 6 bases from V and 7 bases from J, with 15 bases between. This CDR3 has 14 residues. The CDR3: CASSPGGVGEKLFF. DNA of the CDR3: TGTGCCAGCAGCCCCGGCGGGGTTGGTGAAAAACTGTTTTTT.

This clone appeared once. One end of the junction varies from germline; a read error may be responsible. The V and J genes are TRBV4-3 and TRBJ2-7; 12 bases are a match to TRBD2. The CDR3 sequence is 15 residues long. Germline V gene sequence: CDR1 LGHNA, CDR2 YSLEER. CDR3 protein: CASSQGLAGSYEQYF. DNA for the CDR3: TGCGCCAGCAGTCAAGGACTAGCGGGATCCTACGAGCAGTACTTC.

The CDR3 DNA follows: TGTGCCAGCAGTGGAGACAGGGCGCCTCTGGACTCTGAAGCTTTCTTT. Translating gives CASSGDRAPLDSEAFF. The chain couples TRBV6-1 to TRBJ1-1, with 7 bases matching TRBD1. Germline lookup yields CDR1 MNHNS and CDR2 SASEGT. This CDR3 is 16 amino acids long. V gave up 4 bases and J gave up 6 bases; unmatched junction bases: 14.

The chain couples TRBV7-9 to TRBJ1-1; D ambiguous. Between the trimmed V and J ends, which lost 1 base and 10 bases, there was a span of 13 bases. The CDR3 spans 13 residues. Germline CDR1 reads SEHNR; CDR2 reads FQNEAQ (reference sequence). CDR3 protein: CASSLGYGERAFF. The CDR3 nucleotides are TGTGCCAGCAGCTTAGGATACGGGGAGAGAGCTTTCTTT.

The chain is built from TRBV9 and TRBJ1-4; possible D gene TRBD1, 5 bases. Per the germline V gene, CDR1 is SGDLS and CDR2 is YYNGEE. The CDR3 has 16 amino acids. V lost 1 base and J lost 7, with 17 bases in between. This CDR3 reads CASSVSPGGEGEKLFF. The CDR3 coding sequence is TGTGCCAGCAGCGTATCCCCCGGGGGGGAGGGTGAAAAACTGTTTTTT.

This chain connects TRBV11-3 to TRBJ2-1; no firm D call. Trimming left V 2 bases short and J 8 bases short, with 16 bases between. Germline values: CDR1 SGHNT, CDR2 YENEEA. The CDR3 loop spans 15 amino acids. CDR3 DNA sequence: TGTGCCAGCAGCTTATTTTCCCATGAGGCGGATGAGCAGTTCTTC. It yields the protein CASSLFSHEADEQFF.

A note on this clone: Additional DNA sequences in this sample encode the identical CDR3. The chain is built from TRBV19 and TRBJ1-1; possibly TRBD1 for D (6 bases). In germline, CDR1 is LNHDA, CDR2 SQIVND (reference sequence). V was clipped by 8 bases and J by 4 bases, with 11 bases between them. The CDR3 is 12 residues long. CDR3 sequence (DNA): TGTGCCAGTTCGATACAGGGCACTGAAGCTTTCTTT. Translated, it gives CASSIQGTEAFF.

The gene calls are TRBV6-5 and TRBJ1-1; D is uncertain. V lost 8 bases and J lost 1, with 11 bases in between. This CDR3 contains 13 residues. Germline lookup yields CDR1 MNHEY and CDR2 SVGAGI. CDR3 nucleotides: TGTGCCAGCCGCGGGTGGAGGAACACTGAAGCTTTCTTT. It is translated as CASRGWRNTEAFF.

This clone was observed a single time. The chain carries TRBV4-1 and TRBJ1-2, with 7 bases identical to TRBD1. With 0 bases clipped from V and 4 bases from J, the junction kept 11 bases outside the gene matches. The V gene's germline CDR1 is MGHRA and CDR2 YSYEKL. This CDR3 has 17 amino acids. CDR3: CASSQDVTGDLGYGYTF. Written as DNA, the CDR3 is TGCGCCAGCAGCCAAGACGTCACAGGGGATCTGGGCTATGGCTACACCTTC.

The chain is built from TRBV14 and TRBJ2-3; 7 bases line up with TRBD2. CDR1 SGHDN and CDR2 FVKESK come from the germline V gene. The CDR3 covers 16 residues. V was clipped by 4 bases and J by 3 bases; unmatched bases: 10. DNA of the CDR3: TGTGCCAGCAGCCGCCTACTGGGGCGGGGGACAGATACGCAGTATTTT. Its translation: CASSRLLGRGTDTQYF. Filled out from reference TRBV14 and TRBJ2-3, the complete variable domain reads EAGVTQFPSHSVIEKGQTVTLRCDPISGHDNLYWYRRVMGKEIKFLLHFVKESKQDESGMPNNRFLAERTGGTYSTLKVQPAELEDSGVYFCASSRLLGRGTDTQYFGPGTRLTVL.

This clone has only one observation. This chain connects TRBV4-1 to TRBJ2-3, with 7 bases aligning to TRBD1. V lost 4 bases to trimming and J lost 8 bases; unmatched junction nucleotides: 12. The CDR3 contains 15 residues. Germline lookup yields CDR1 MGHRA and CDR2 YSYEKL. The CDR3 nucleotides are TGCGCCAGCAGCCCGCGAGAACAGGGGAAAAGTACGCAGTATTTT. It yields the protein CASSPREQGKSTQYF.

The V call is TRBV18, the J call TRBJ1-2; 7 bases fit TRBD1. Trimming took 0 bases from V and 2 from J; bases not matched to a gene: 3. The CDR3 contains 15 residues. The germline gives CDR1 KGHSH, CDR2 LQKENI. The CDR3: CASSPPGTVNYGYTF. CDR3 coding DNA: TGTGCCAGCTCACCACCCGGGACAGTAAACTATGGCTACACCTTC.

The V call is TRBV12-3 or TRBV12-4, the J call TRBJ2-5; D is unresolved. The CDR3 contains 12 residues. V shed 10 bases and J shed 0 bases, with 9 bases lying between them. The CDR3 sequence: CATAEYQETQYF. The CDR3 nucleotides are TGTGCCACCGCAGAATACCAAGAGACCCAGTACTTC.

This chain joins TRBV10-1 and TRBJ2-2; no reliable D call. V was pared by 3 bases and J by 5 bases, with 7 bases between. Germline assignment: CDR1 WNHNN and CDR2 SYGVQD (reference sequence). This CDR3 region has 13 residues. DNA for the CDR3: TGCGCCAGCAGTGAACGGTTTACCGGGGAGCTGTTTTTT. It is translated as CASSERFTGELFF.

J is TRBJ2-7 and V is TRBV18; a possible D gene is TRBD1 (6 bases). CDR1 is KGHSH, CDR2 LQKENI, per germline. This CDR3 comprises 13 residues. The V end lost 1 base, the J end lost 7 bases, and 11 bases lay between the germline ends. CDR3 sequence reads: CASSPRTEGEQYV. For the CDR3, the DNA is TGTGCCAGCTCACCACGGACAGAGGGTGAGCAGTACGTC.

This clone showed up many times. The chain has TRBV3-1 (or the pseudogene TRBV3-2) and TRBJ2-5; no firm D call. V lost 0 bases and J lost 7, with 15 bases in between. The germline gives CDR1 LGHDT, CDR2 YNNKEL (reference sequence). The CDR3 runs to 15 residues. This CDR3 is CASSQDLRSIGTQYF. In nucleotides, the CDR3 is TGTGCCAGCAGCCAAGATCTCCGAAGTATCGGGACCCAGTACTTC.

V is TRBV7-8 and J is TRBJ1-2; a possible D gene is TRBD1 (6 bases). Germline V gene lookup returns CDR1 SGHVS and CDR2 FQNEAQ. There are 14 residues in the CDR3. Trimming removed 5 bases at V and 1 base at J, with 11 bases between. The CDR3 loop reads CASSPRTDNYGYTF. CDR3 bases: TGTGCCAGCAGCCCCAGGACAGATAACTATGGCTACACCTTC.